The 30 T cell receptor beta chains listed next were all sequenced from one sample in a study of T-cell memory formation after mild COVID-19. TCRdb processed the 5' RACE reads anew with MiXCR; each CDR3 protein has one entry. The sample gives about 290,000 distinct CDR3 sequences, more than 15% of which show up once; 22% is in the top ten. What was sequenced was PBMCs or a T cell subset sorted from them (not recorded which). The receptor set was obtained from a young man who had mild COVID-19 (a few samples of this study predate the infection). Cell type and time point are not known.

In its sample, this clonotype was seen a few times. The chain recombines TRBV7-9 with TRBJ2-7; the match to TRBD1 covers 10 bases. CDR3 length: 16 residues. With V trimmed by 4 bases and J by 5 bases, 11 bases remained unmatched. Germline CDR1 is SEHNR and CDR2 is FQNEAQ (reference sequence). The CDR3 spells CASSWFRDRGIDEQYF. CDR3 bases: TGTGCCAGCAGCTGGTTCCGGGACAGGGGTATCGACGAGCAGTACTTC. Using reference TRBV7-9 and TRBJ2-7 for the parts outside the CDR3, the full variable domain is DTGVSQNPRHKITKRGQNVTFRCDPISEHNRLYWYRQTLGQGPEFLTYFQNEAQLEKSRLLSDRFSAERPKGSFSTLEIQRTEQGDSAMYLCASSWFRDRGIDEQYFGPGTRLTVT.

This clonotype occurred a few times. V gene TRBV20-1 combines with J gene TRBJ2-1; D is uncertain. Germline CDR1 is DFQATT and CDR2 is SNEGSKA (reference sequence). Trimming shortened V by 3 bases and J by 7 bases, and 4 bases separated the two germline ends. The CDR3 spans 10 residues. CDR3 nucleotides: TGCAGTGCTAGCAGAAATGAGCAGTTCTTC. Residues: CSASRNEQFF.

This clonotype appeared many times. This chain uses TRBV10-3 with TRBJ2-7, with TRBD2 matching 8 bases. The CDR3 extends over 15 amino acids. The ends lost 1 base at V and 5 bases at J; junction bases unmatched: 7. The germline CDR1 and CDR2 sequences are ENHRY and SYGVKD. The CDR3 DNA is TGTGCCATCAGTGAGTGGGGCGGGGGGCCGCACGAGCAGTACTTC. It translates to CAISEWGGGPHEQYF.

The CDR3 DNA follows: TGTGCCAGCAGCTTAGCGGGACTAGCGGGGGTGGATACGCAGTATTTT. It is translated as CASSLAGLAGVDTQYF. This chain joins TRBV7-2 and TRBJ2-3; the match to TRBD2 covers 14 bases. Losses at the gene ends were 0 bases for V and 6 bases for J; bases not matched to a gene: 2. Germline V CDR1 and CDR2: SGHTA, FQGNSA. CDR3 length: 16 amino acids.

This clonotype occurred a few times. The chain recombines TRBV5-1 with TRBJ2-7, with D possibly being TRBD2 (6 bases). V dropped 7 bases and J dropped 2 bases, with 16 bases sitting between them. The CDR3 covers 14 residues. Germline CDR1 is SGHRS and CDR2 is YFSETQ. In nucleotides, the CDR3 is TGCGCCAGCGGGAGCGGAGGGCCCGCCTACGAGCAGTACTTC. Protein sequence: CASGSGGPAYEQYF. Combining the CDR3 with reference TRBV5-1 and TRBJ2-7 gives the whole variable domain KAGVTQTPRYLIKTRGQQVTLSCSPISGHRSVSWYQQTPGQGLQFLFEYFSETQRNKGNFPGRFSGRQFSNSRSEMNVSTLELGDSALYLCASGSGGPAYEQYFGPGTRLTVT.

This clonotype was found a few times. The chain links TRBV7-3 to TRBJ2-3; D gene ambiguous. The CDR3 totals 12 residues. Looked up from germline, CDR1 is SGHTA and CDR2 is FQGTGA. Between the trimmed V and J ends, which lost 6 bases and 4 bases, there was a span of 8 bases. The chain's CDR3 is CASRIAADTQYF. CDR3 DNA sequence: TGTGCCAGCAGGATAGCAGCAGATACGCAGTATTTT.

In this sample, this clonotype turned up a few times. The chain has TRBV5-1 and TRBJ2-2; D remains unclear. Germline V CDR1 and CDR2: SGHRS, YFSETQ. The CDR3 extends over 13 amino acids. Trimming pared 5 bases from V and 4 bases from J, leaving 9 bases between. The CDR3 nucleotides are TGCGCCAGCAGGGGCTTAGGCACCGGGGAGCTGTTTTTT. Amino acids: CASRGLGTGELFF.

This clonotype came up a few times. The chain joins TRBV7-9 to TRBJ2-1; 16 bases match TRBD2. This CDR3 region has 15 residues. The V segment lost 4 bases and the J segment 8 bases; nucleotides outside the gene matches: 2. Germline CDR1 is SEHNR and CDR2 is FQNEAQ (reference sequence). DNA of the CDR3: TGTGCCAGCAGCTGGGGACTAGCGGGGGGGGATGAGCAGTTCTTC. Translating gives CASSWGLAGGDEQFF.

The chain carries TRBV6-5 and TRBJ1-2; D is unclear. The V and J ends lost 8 bases and 8 bases respectively, with 15 bases between them. Germline CDR1 reads MNHEY; CDR2 reads SVGAGI. The CDR3 has 12 residues. The CDR3 loop reads CASGSLVEGYTF. In DNA, the CDR3 is TGTGCCAGCGGGTCTTTAGTGGAGGGCTACACCTTC.

The rearrangement joins TRBV11-3 to TRBJ2-1; the D gene could be TRBD1 or TRBD2 (6 bases each). Germline lookup yields CDR1 SGHNT and CDR2 YENEEA. The V gene lost 0 bases and the J gene lost 6 bases, with 15 bases spanning the gap. CDR3 size: 16 residues. CDR3 sequence: CASSLEGQGRSNEQFF. In DNA form, the CDR3 reads TGTGCCAGCAGCTTAGAGGGGCAGGGGAGGTCCAATGAGCAGTTCTTC.

This clonotype occurred a few times. Written as DNA, the CDR3 is TGTGCCAGCAGTTCTCGAGCGGGGGGGCATCCTTCTTCCACAGATACGCAGTATTTT. Translation gives CASSSRAGGHPSSTDTQYF. The chain employs TRBV12-3 or TRBV12-4 and TRBJ2-3, with 10 positions matching TRBD2. V shed 4 bases and J 2 bases; nucleotides not matched to a gene: 15. This CDR3 comprises 19 residues.

The rearrangement links TRBV6-4 to TRBJ2-7; TRBD1 or TRBD2 may be the D gene (5 bases each). The V end lost 3 bases, the J end lost 2 bases, and 11 bases lay between the germline ends. Germline V gives CDR1 MRHNA, CDR2 SNTAGT. The CDR3 spans 14 residues. CDR3 DNA: TGTGCCAGCAGTGAGGTCGGGGCGACCTACGAGCAGTACGTC. This codes for CASSEVGATYEQYV.

The chain uses TRBV20-1 and TRBJ2-7; no firm D call. This CDR3 comprises 13 residues. V lost 6 bases and J 2 bases, leaving 14 bases between the germline ends. The germline V gene has CDR1 DFQATT and CDR2 SNEGSKA (reference sequence). The CDR3 loop reads CSARELSTYEQYF. CDR3 DNA: TGCAGTGCGCGAGAGCTCTCGACCTACGAGCAGTACTTC.

The chain couples TRBV20-1 to TRBJ2-2, with a weak D call TRBD1 (5 bases). Germline lookup yields CDR1 DFQATT and CDR2 SNEGSKA (reference sequence). Trimming left V 6 bases short and J 0 bases short, with 11 bases between. This CDR3 contains 14 residues. The DNA for the CDR3 is TGCAGTGCCACGCAGGGAACGAACACCGGGGAGCTGTTTTTT. It yields the protein CSATQGTNTGELFF.

This chain joins TRBV24-1 and TRBJ2-3, with D unresolved. CDR1 is KGHDR, CDR2 SFDVKD, per germline. The CDR3 has 13 amino acids. V lost 5 bases and J lost 8, with 13 bases in between. This CDR3 is CATSGRGRATQYF. The CDR3 coding sequence is TGTGCCACCAGTGGACGCGGCCGAGCTACGCAGTATTTT.

This clonotype was recorded a few times. The chain recombines TRBV7-9 with TRBJ2-5, with 8 bases fitting TRBD1. This CDR3 has 15 amino acids. The V and J ends lost 2 bases and 3 bases, in that order; junction bases with no gene match: 5. In germline, CDR1 is SEHNR, CDR2 FQNEAQ (reference sequence). DNA of the CDR3: TGTGCCAGCAGCTTATTTGGACAGGGTGAAGAGACCCAGTACTTC. Its protein is CASSLFGQGEETQYF.

This chain links TRBV30 with TRBJ2-1; 10 bases line up with TRBD1. V shed 0 bases, J shed 10 bases, and the junction held 3 bases outside the gene matches. The CDR3 is 13 amino acids. Germline assignment: CDR1 GTSNPN and CDR2 SVGIG (reference sequence). In DNA form, the CDR3 reads TGTGCCTGGAGTGTAGGGACAGGGGTCGAGCAGTTCTTC. Amino acid sequence: CAWSVGTGVEQFF.

V gene TRBV4-1 combines with J gene TRBJ1-1; D is unresolved. Trimming removed 0 bases from V and 4 bases from J, with 9 bases in between. Per the germline V gene, CDR1 is MGHRA and CDR2 is YSYEKL. The CDR3 spans 14 residues. The DNA for the CDR3 is TGCGCCAGCAGCCAAGATCCCGGATTCACTGAAGCTTTCTTT. Its translation is CASSQDPGFTEAFF.

This chain uses TRBV29-1 with TRBJ2-5, with 8 bases aligning to TRBD1. The CDR3 consists of 16 residues. J was trimmed by 5 bases and V by 1 base; bases with no gene match: 12. Germline CDR1 is SQVTM and CDR2 is ANQGSEA. CDR3 loop: CSVEGAAGGHWETQYF. CDR3 in DNA: TGCAGCGTTGAAGGGGCGGCAGGGGGCCATTGGGAGACCCAGTACTTC.

This clonotype was counted only a few times. This chain connects TRBV24-1 to TRBJ2-6; D gene uncertain. Germline V lookup: CDR1 KGHDR, CDR2 SFDVKD. This CDR3 comprises 15 residues. V was clipped by 5 bases and J by 0 bases, with 7 bases between them. The CDR3 bases are TGTGCCACCAGTGGACCTTACTCTGGGGCCAACGTCCTGACTTTC. The encoded protein is CATSGPYSGANVLTF.

There are many counts of this clonotype. The chain combines TRBV7-6 with TRBJ2-7; 7 nucleotides match TRBD1. The CDR3 sequence is 15 residues long. CDR1 SGHVS and CDR2 FNYEAQ come from the germline V gene. V gave up 5 bases and J gave up 3 bases; unmatched junction bases: 10. CDR3 DNA sequence: TGTGCCAGCAGCCGTAATCTCGGGACAGACTACGAGCAGTACTTC. Translated, it gives CASSRNLGTDYEQYF.

The chain links TRBV27 to TRBJ2-3; a weak D match, TRBD2 (5 bases). V was clipped by 6 bases and J by 4 bases, with 11 bases between them. This CDR3 comprises 13 residues. CDR1 is MNHEY and CDR2 is SMNVEV in the germline V gene (reference sequence). The CDR3 loop reads CASSGLPPDTQYF. CDR3 nucleotide sequence: TGTGCCAGCAGCGGACTCCCACCAGATACGCAGTATTTT.

This clonotype showed up just a few times. The chain carries TRBV6-1 and TRBJ1-5, with D uncertain. Germline V gene data show CDR1 as MNHNS and CDR2 as SASEGT. V was clipped by 0 bases and J by 2 bases, with 20 bases between them. The CDR3 is 19 residues long. CDR3 DNA: TGTGCCAGCAGTGAAGCGCTACCTGGGGAAACGATAGGCAATCAGCCCCAGCATTTT. Its protein product is CASSEALPGETIGNQPQHF.

The chain combines TRBV30 with TRBJ2-1; 8 bases fit TRBD1. This CDR3 spans 14 amino acids. The junction had 8 bases not matched to a gene; V was cut back by 2 bases and J by 8 bases. Germline values: CDR1 GTSNPN, CDR2 SVGIG (reference sequence). The CDR3 reads CAWSQGQGADEQFF. The CDR3 DNA follows: TGTGCCTGGAGTCAAGGGCAGGGGGCCGATGAGCAGTTCTTC.

The chain couples TRBV5-1 to TRBJ1-4; TRBD1 aligns across 9 bases. Germline lookup yields CDR1 SGHRS and CDR2 YFSETQ. V lost 0 bases, J lost 6 bases, and 3 bases stayed unmatched. CDR3 length: 15 residues. CDR3 in amino acids: CASSLEGTGHEKLFF. CDR3 nucleotide sequence: TGCGCCAGCAGCTTGGAGGGGACAGGGCATGAAAAACTGTTTTTT.

This rearrangement joins TRBV5-6 to TRBJ2-2; D ambiguous. The CDR3 has 15 amino acids. V gave up 1 base and J gave up 6 bases, with 13 bases separating them. The germline V gene has CDR1 SGHDT and CDR2 YYEEEE. CDR3 in amino acids: CASSLRARVPGELFF. The DNA of the CDR3 is TGTGCCAGCAGCTTGAGGGCTAGGGTCCCCGGGGAGCTGTTTTTT.

Here the CDR3 DNA reads TGTGCCAGCAGTACCGTGTCTTCAGATACTGAAGCTTTCTTT. This translates into CASSTVSSDTEAFF. The chain links TRBV2 to TRBJ1-1; D is ambiguous. The CDR3 is 14 amino acids. Trimming pared 5 bases from V and 5 bases from J, leaving 15 bases between. CDR1 SNHLY and CDR2 FYNNEI come from the germline V gene.

The chain links TRBV5-6 to TRBJ2-1; a weak D match, TRBD1 (6 bases). V lost 3 bases to trimming and J lost 13 bases, with 20 bases between them. Germline assignment: CDR1 SGHDT and CDR2 YYEEEE. The CDR3 is made up of 14 amino acids. The CDR3 DNA follows: TGTGCCAGCAGCTCCCGCCAACAATGGGGGCATCAGTTCTTC. This sequence encodes CASSSRQQWGHQFF.

The count of this clonotype is one. The chain's CDR3 is CATSRDRSGAENTQYF. In DNA, the CDR3 is TGTGCCACCAGCAGAGATCGTTCGGGAGCAGAGAATACGCAGTATTTT. This chain connects TRBV15 to TRBJ2-3; D is perhaps TRBD2 (6 bases). V lost 0 bases and J 7 bases, leaving 17 bases between the germline ends. The CDR3 extends over 16 amino acids. CDR1 and CDR2 (germline): LNHNV, YYDKDF (reference sequence).

This clonotype came up a few times. V usage is TRBV19 and J usage is TRBJ2-3; 14 bases agree with TRBD2. The CDR3 sequence is 21 residues long. The V segment lost 3 bases and the J segment 1 base; nucleotides outside the gene matches: 15. CDR1 and CDR2 from the germline V gene are LNHDA and SQIVND (reference sequence). CDR3 nucleotides: TGTGCCAGTAGTATGACGAGCAGCGGACTAGCGGGGGGCCGGCGCACAGATACGCAGTATTTT. Its translation is CASSMTSSGLAGGRRTDTQYF. The whole variable domain, filled in from reference TRBV19 and TRBJ2-3, reads DGGITQSPKYLFRKEGQNVTLSCEQNLNHDAMYWYRQDPGQGLRLIYYSQIVNDFQKGDIAEGYSVSREKKESFPLTVTSAQKNPTAFYLCASSMTSSGLAGGRRTDTQYFGPGTRLTVL.